This T cell receptor beta chain was sequenced for a study of neurological immune-mediated disorders. The length of the CDR3 is 15 residues. The V and J ends lost 5 bases and 0 bases respectively, with 11 bases between them. 5'RACE with 10-nucleotide random UMIs produced the cDNA. TCRdb fed the 5' RACE reads into MiXCR, producing one record per CDR3 protein. The table records about 28,000 distinct CDR3 sequences, just over 6.5% of them present only once. This clonotype occurred many times. Its matching antigen is unknown. Findings of the study overall: In HTLV-1-associated myelopathy, TCR clonal expansion was greatest, and in multiple sclerosis it was least, below healthy controls. No CDR3 amino acid sequences recurred among expanded clones across subjects, suggesting private repertoires in all groups.

Among the participants, healthy controls were blood bank volunteers in Maryland, USA. The source is a woman in her forties or fifties in good health. The chain joins TRBV12-3 or TRBV12-4 to TRBJ1-5; D possibly corresponds to TRBD1 (5 bases). The sequencing sample was made of PBMCs. The CDR3 coding sequence is TGTGCCAGCAGTCCAGACAGCAATAGCAATCAGCCCCAGCATTTT. This translates into CASSPDSNSNQPQHF.